This is a list of T cell receptor beta chains from one sample in a study of identical twins. TCRdb fed the 5' RACE reads into MiXCR, producing one record per CDR3 protein. The sample includes around 280,000 distinct CDR3 sequences, roughly 8.6% of them seen just once. These records were also assigned to another study, of yellow fever vaccine responses in identical twins.

The sequenced sample was memory (CD45RO+) T cells sorted from blood. The receptors stem from a woman younger than 35 in good health. Each CDR3 is given with its conserved first and last residue. Each record gives: D gene, V gene, clone size, J gene, CDR3 protein, CDR3 DNA. The D gene is left open where the match is weak. A clone size is listed for some rows: how often the clone was seen (once, few, many), or a class if it is expanded.

d_gene: NA
v_gene: TRBV27
abundance: many
j_gene: TRBJ2-1
CDR3aa: CASSLGSSYNEQFF
CDR3nt: TGTGCCAGCAGTTTAGGCAGCTCCTACAATGAGCAGTTCTTC

d_gene: TRBD2
v_gene: TRBV9
abundance: many
j_gene: TRBJ2-5
CDR3aa: CASSASGTSVQETQYF
CDR3nt: TGTGCCAGCAGCGCATCCGGGACTAGCGTCCAAGAGACCCAGTACTTC

d_gene: NA
v_gene: TRBV20-1
abundance: few
j_gene: TRBJ2-1
CDR3aa: CSARVEGSYNEQFF
CDR3nt: TGCAGTGCTAGGGTGGAGGGGTCCTACAATGAGCAGTTCTTC

d_gene: TRBD1
v_gene: TRBV20-1
abundance: NA
j_gene: TRBJ2-3
CDR3aa: CCARPGARGQDTQYF
CDR3nt: TGCTGTGCTAGGCCCGGGGCTAGGGGGCAAGATACGCAGTATTTT

d_gene: TRBD1
v_gene: TRBV5-1
abundance: many
j_gene: TRBJ2-1
CDR3aa: CASSLEGQGINEQFF
CDR3nt: TGCGCCAGCAGCTTGGAGGGACAGGGTATCAATGAGCAGTTCTTC

d_gene: NA
v_gene: TRBV6-1
abundance: few
j_gene: TRBJ1-2
CDR3aa: CASRPPGDYGYTF
CDR3nt: TGTGCCAGCAGACCCCCCGGGGACTATGGCTACACCTTC

d_gene: TRBD2
v_gene: TRBV20-1
abundance: many
j_gene: TRBJ2-2
CDR3aa: CSAPSGTNTGELFF
CDR3nt: TGCAGTGCTCCTAGCGGGACGAACACCGGGGAGCTGTTTTTT

d_gene: TRBD1
v_gene: TRBV20-1
abundance: NA
j_gene: TRBJ1-5
CDR3aa: CSVESGTGLQPQHF
CDR3nt: TGCAGTGTTGAATCCGGGACAGGGCTTCAGCCCCAGCATTTT

d_gene: NA
v_gene: TRBV6-6
abundance: many
j_gene: TRBJ1-1
CDR3aa: CASSYGISTEAFF
CDR3nt: TGTGCCAGCAGTTACGGGATTTCGACTGAAGCTTTCTTT

d_gene: TRBD2
v_gene: TRBV6-4
abundance: few
j_gene: TRBJ2-1
CDR3aa: CASSESPSGAVNEQFF
CDR3nt: TGTGCCAGCAGTGAATCGCCTAGCGGGGCCGTGAATGAGCAGTTCTTC

d_gene: TRBD2
v_gene: TRBV15
abundance: few
j_gene: TRBJ2-1
CDR3aa: CATSRDGLAGEGVF
CDR3nt: TGTGCCACCAGCAGAGATGGACTAGCGGGAGAAGGCGTCTTC

d_gene: NA
v_gene: TRBV2
abundance: many
j_gene: TRBJ2-2
CDR3aa: CASSEMGFRDGELFF
CDR3nt: TGTGCCAGCAGTGAAATGGGGTTTCGGGACGGGGAGCTGTTTTTT

d_gene: TRBD1
v_gene: TRBV7-6
abundance: many
j_gene: TRBJ1-1
CDR3aa: CASSLAAGQGSTEAFF
CDR3nt: TGTGCCAGCAGCTTAGCCGCGGGACAGGGAAGCACTGAAGCTTTCTTT

d_gene: NA
v_gene: TRBV9
abundance: few
j_gene: TRBJ2-1
CDR3aa: CASSDQDEQFF
CDR3nt: TGTGCCAGCAGCGACCAGGACGAGCAGTTCTTC

d_gene: TRBD2
v_gene: TRBV11-3
abundance: NA
j_gene: TRBJ2-1
CDR3aa: CASRGLAGEGTYNEQFF
CDR3nt: TGTGCCAGCAGGGGACTAGCGGGAGAAGGAACCTACAATGAGCAGTTCTTC

d_gene: TRBD1
v_gene: TRBV18
abundance: many
j_gene: TRBJ1-5
CDR3aa: CASSPGQGEAQPQHF
CDR3nt: TGTGCCAGCTCCCCGGGACAGGGGGAGGCTCAGCCCCAGCATTTT

d_gene: TRBD2
v_gene: TRBV28
abundance: NA
j_gene: TRBJ2-1
CDR3aa: CASSSGTSGRGFPYNEQFF
CDR3nt: TGTGCCAGCAGTTCCGGGACTAGCGGGAGGGGTTTCCCCTACAATGAGCAGTTCTTC

d_gene: NA
v_gene: TRBV20-1
abundance: many
j_gene: TRBJ1-1
CDR3aa: CSARPGSEAFF
CDR3nt: TGCAGTGCTAGACCCGGGTCTGAAGCTTTCTTT

d_gene: NA
v_gene: TRBV4-2
abundance: many
j_gene: TRBJ2-3
CDR3aa: CASQWGRDTDTQYF
CDR3nt: TGTGCCAGCCAATGGGGGAGAGACACAGATACGCAGTATTTT

d_gene: TRBD1
v_gene: TRBV5-6
abundance: few
j_gene: TRBJ2-5
CDR3aa: CASSLEGTAAGVSETQYF
CDR3nt: TGTGCCAGCAGCTTGGAAGGGACAGCCGCAGGGGTCTCAGAGACCCAGTACTTC

d_gene: NA
v_gene: TRBV4-1
abundance: NA
j_gene: TRBJ1-5
CDR3aa: CASSQNQGRNQPQHF
CDR3nt: TGCGCCAGCAGCCAAAATCAGGGGAGGAATCAGCCCCAGCATTTT

d_gene: NA
v_gene: TRBV5-1
abundance: medium-sized
j_gene: TRBJ1-6
CDR3aa: CASSLDGTYNSPLHF
CDR3nt: TGCGCCAGCAGCTTGGATGGGACTTATAATTCACCCCTCCACTTT

d_gene: TRBD1
v_gene: TRBV5-1
abundance: few
j_gene: TRBJ1-1
CDR3aa: CASSGDRERGTEAFF
CDR3nt: TGCGCCAGCAGCGGGGACAGGGAAAGAGGCACTGAAGCTTTCTTT

d_gene: TRBD1
v_gene: TRBV6-5
abundance: few
j_gene: TRBJ2-6
CDR3aa: CASSYGTGKAGANVLTF
CDR3nt: TGTGCCAGCAGTTACGGGACAGGGAAGGCTGGGGCCAACGTCCTGACTTTC

d_gene: NA
v_gene: TRBV28
abundance: few
j_gene: TRBJ1-1
CDR3aa: CAIQGVGFPQAFF
CDR3nt: TGTGCCATCCAAGGGGTCGGGTTCCCCCAAGCTTTCTTT

d_gene: TRBD1
v_gene: TRBV12-3/TRBV12-4
abundance: many
j_gene: TRBJ1-5
CDR3aa: CASSRGQDYNQPQHF
CDR3nt: TGTGCCAGCAGTAGGGGACAGGACTACAATCAGCCCCAGCATTTT